This is a list of T cell receptor beta chains from one sample in a study of blood T cell repertoires in COVID-19. The data were produced by immunoSEQ multiplex PCR, yet TCRdb's version contains in-frame clones alone and is incomplete. The data contain around 30,000 clones, 60% to 80% of them singletons. Source material: peripheral blood. These receptors all come from a man aged 80 or over with active or convalescent COVID-19. The CDR3 runs from the conserved cysteine through the conserved F or W. D genes are given only for firm matches. Rows may omit the clone size; those that give it use once, few, many or a size class.

-,TRBJ2-3,-,TRBV5-5,TGTGCCAGCAGCAGTTACAGGGGACTCACAGATACGCAGTATTTT,CASSSYRGLTDTQYF
TRBD2,TRBJ2-1,-,TRBV30,TGTGCCTGGAGTGTACTTAGCGGGAGATACAATGAGCAGTTCTTC,CAWSVLSGRYNEQFF
-,TRBJ1-6,-,TRBV6-1,TGTGCCAGCAGTGAAAGTGGGGGAGGAAACTCACCCCTCCACTTT,CASSESGGGNSPLHF
-,TRBJ2-7,-,TRBV2,TGTGCCAGCACCCTGACTAGTACCTACGAGCAGTACTTC,CASTLTSTYEQYF
-,TRBJ2-6,few,TRBV28,TGTGCCAGCAGCTATGGGGCCAACGTCCTGACTTTC,CASSYGANVLTF
-,TRBJ1-5,-,TRBV28,TGTGCCAGCAGTACCGAAAACAGGGCCCAGCATTTT,CASSTENRAQHF
TRBD2,TRBJ2-3,-,TRBV5-5,TGTGCCAGCACCGTAGCGGGACACACCACAGATACGCAGTATTTT,CASTVAGHTTDTQYF
-,TRBJ2-7,-,TRBV28,TGTGCCAGCAGTCCATTCTCTGGGGGCACTTACGAGCAGTACTTC,CASSPFSGGTYEQYF
-,TRBJ1-1,few,TRBV5-4,TGTGCCAGCAGCTTGGACGGTGAAGCTTTCTTT,CASSLDGEAFF
TRBD1,TRBJ1-4,-,TRBV5-5,TGTGCCAGCAGCTCGGGACAGATGAATGAAAAACTGTTTTTT,CASSSGQMNEKLFF
TRBD1,TRBJ2-1,-,TRBV7-9,TGTGCCAGCAGCATGACCGGGACAGGGAGGAATGAGCAGTTCTTC,CASSMTGTGRNEQFF
TRBD2,TRBJ2-1,-,TRBV3-1/TRBV3-2,TGTGCCAGCAGCCGCCTCTTCGGGCTAGCGGGATATGGAAATGAGCAGTTCTTC,CASSRLFGLAGYGNEQFF
TRBD2,TRBJ2-7,-,TRBV10-1,TGCGCCAGCAGTGACAAGGGAAACGAGCGGGAGAAAACCTACGAGCAGTACTTC,CASSDKGNEREKTYEQYF
TRBD2,TRBJ2-1,-,TRBV2,TGTGCCAGCAGTGTGCTACTAGCGGGAGGTTCATACAATGAGCAGTTCTTC,CASSVLLAGGSYNEQFF
-,TRBJ1-2,-,TRBV3-1/TRBV3-2,TGTGCCAGCTTAGGGAGGAACTATGGCTACACCTTC,CASLGRNYGYTF
-,TRBJ2-7,once,TRBV6-2/TRBV6-3,TGTGCCAGCAGTTACTCCGCAGAATACGAGCAGTACTTC,CASSYSAEYEQYF
-,TRBJ2-2,-,TRBV27,TGTGCCAGCTGGACTACGAACACCGGGGAGCTGTTTTTT,CASWTTNTGELFF
-,TRBJ2-1,few,TRBV14,TGTGCCAGCAGCCAAAGGCCCGTAGGGGTGTTTGGCAATGAGCAGTTCTTC,CASSQRPVGVFGNEQFF
TRBD1,TRBJ2-7,once,TRBV7-9,TGTGCCAGCAGCTTTGGGACAGCCTACGAGCAGTACTTC,CASSFGTAYEQYF
TRBD1,TRBJ1-2,-,TRBV5-1,TGCGCCAGCAGCTCATCGTCACCGGGACAGGACTATGGCTACACCTTC,CASSSSSPGQDYGYTF
-,TRBJ1-4,few,TRBV5-6,TGTGCCAGCGGCCAGGGGTCGAGTGAAAAACTGTTTTTT,CASGQGSSEKLFF
-,TRBJ1-1,-,TRBV19,TGTGCCAGTAGTATAGGGACAGTGCCTCTGGCTTTCTTT,CASSIGTVPLAFF
TRBD1,TRBJ2-5,-,TRBV28,TGTGCCAGCAGTCCGGGACAGGGTTTCGAAGAGACCCAGTACTTC,CASSPGQGFEETQYF
TRBD1,TRBJ2-2,few,TRBV5-1,TGCGCCAGCAGCCCGATATATGGACAGGGCTCGAACACCGGGGAGCTGTTTTTT,CASSPIYGQGSNTGELFF
TRBD1,TRBJ1-5,-,TRBV27,TGTGCCAGCAGTTTAGGGACAGGGGGGATTAGCAATCAGCCCCAGCATTTT,CASSLGTGGISNQPQHF
TRBD1,TRBJ1-5,-,TRBV6-1,TGTGCCAGCAGTGTCTTAGGACAGGCGGAGTTCGAAAACGATCAGCCCCAGCATTTT,CASSVLGQAEFENDQPQHF
-,TRBJ2-7,medium-sized,TRBV5-5,TGTGCCAGCAGCTTTCTTTACGAGCAGTACTTC,CASSFLYEQYF
TRBD2,TRBJ2-1,-,TRBV29-1,TGCAGCGTTGGGACTAGCGGGAAGCACAATGAGCAGTTCTTC,CSVGTSGKHNEQFF
-,TRBJ2-7,-,TRBV5-1,TGCGCCAGCAGCTTTGCCGGGGATGTCGTCGAGCAGTACTTC,CASSFAGDVVEQYF
-,TRBJ1-2,-,TRBV6-2/TRBV6-3,TGTGCCAGCAGCCGGGACTCCAACACTTATGGCTACACCTTC,CASSRDSNTYGYTF
TRBD1,TRBJ1-3,-,TRBV5-1,TGCGCCAGCAGCACAGGGACAGCCTACGTTTCTGGAAACACCATATATTTT,CASSTGTAYVSGNTIYF
-,TRBJ2-3,-,TRBV7-9,TGTGCCAGCAGCTTAGGGCCGGGTACTAGCACAGATACGCAGTATTTT,CASSLGPGTSTDTQYF
-,TRBJ2-7,-,TRBV5-1,TGCGCCAGCAGCTGGCTTGGGAGGAGCTCCTACGAGCAGTACTTC,CASSWLGRSSYEQYF
-,TRBJ2-1,once,TRBV11-2,TGTGCCAGCAGCTTTGGCGTCAGGGGGGTAAATGAGCAGTTCTTC,CASSFGVRGVNEQFF
TRBD2,TRBJ2-1,-,TRBV3-1/TRBV3-2,TGTGCCAGCAGCCAAAGCGGACTAGGCGGTGAGCAGTTCTTC,CASSQSGLGGEQFF
TRBD2,TRBJ2-3,-,TRBV7-2,TGTGCCAGCAGCCCGGGACTAGCGGGAGGCACAGATACGCAGTATTTT,CASSPGLAGGTDTQYF
TRBD1,TRBJ2-7,-,TRBV4-2,TGTGCCAGCAGCCAATTGAAAACAGGGGGCGACGAGCAGTACTTC,CASSQLKTGGDEQYF
-,TRBJ1-4,-,TRBV19,TGTGCCAGTAGTGACTCAGGGGTTTCAGGGGAAAAACTGTTTTTT,CASSDSGVSGEKLFF
-,TRBJ1-1,-,TRBV2,TGTGCCACCCAAGATACAGGGAGGGACACTGAAGCTTTCTTT,CATQDTGRDTEAFF
TRBD1,TRBJ1-1,-,TRBV5-1,TGCGCCAGCAGCCCGGGACAGGGTGGGACTGAAGCTTTCTTT,CASSPGQGGTEAFF
TRBD1,TRBJ1-5,once,TRBV19,TGTGCCAGTAGTCCACGGGGGACAGGGAATCAGCCCCAGCATTTT,CASSPRGTGNQPQHF
-,TRBJ2-7,-,TRBV9,TGTGCCAGCAGCGTCGAACAGGGCTCCGAGCAGTACTTC,CASSVEQGSEQYF
TRBD1,TRBJ1-2,-,TRBV5-5,TGTGCCAGCAGCCTACAGGGGGACCATGGCTACACCTTC,CASSLQGDHGYTF
-,TRBJ2-1,few,TRBV11-2,TGTGCCAGCAGCTTAGTCGGCGGAGGGGTCTACAATGAGCAGTTCTTC,CASSLVGGGVYNEQFF
-,TRBJ2-2,once,TRBV10-2,TGCGCCACCAAAATGACAGGAGTTCCCGGGGAGCTGTTTTTT,CATKMTGVPGELFF
-,TRBJ2-2,few,TRBV27,TGTGCCAGCAGTTTACGGGACACCTCGAACACCGGGGAGCTGTTTTTT,CASSLRDTSNTGELFF
-,TRBJ1-2,-,TRBV3-1/TRBV3-2,TGTGCCAGCAGCCAAGATGGATCGGGGAATGTGCATGGCTACACCTTC,CASSQDGSGNVHGYTF
TRBD2,TRBJ2-7,-,TRBV3-1/TRBV3-2,TGTGCCAGCAGCCCTTTCTACCGGACTAGCGGAAACTACGAGCAGTACTTC,CASSPFYRTSGNYEQYF
TRBD2,TRBJ2-2,few,TRBV19,TGTGCCAGTACCATGGGAGGTAGCGGGAGGGCCACCGGGGAGCTGTTTTTT,CASTMGGSGRATGELFF
TRBD2,TRBJ2-5,-,TRBV9,TGTGCCAGCAGCGCCAAGACTAGCGGGAGGGACGGGGAGACCCAGTACTTC,CASSAKTSGRDGETQYF
TRBD2,TRBJ2-1,-,TRBV19,TGTGCCAGTAGTACTAGGGGACTAGCGGAGGACGATGAGCAGTTCTTC,CASSTRGLAEDDEQFF
TRBD1,TRBJ2-2,-,TRBV9,TGTGCCAGCAGCGTAGTCCGACAGGGTCCCGTTACCGGGGAGCTGTTTTTT,CASSVVRQGPVTGELFF
-,TRBJ2-3,-,TRBV7-2,TGTGCCAGCAGCTTAAGCATAACAGGGCCAGATACGCAGTATTTT,CASSLSITGPDTQYF
TRBD1,TRBJ2-3,-,TRBV24-1,TGTGCCACCAGTGTGGGGACAGATGGCACAGATACGCAGTATTTT,CATSVGTDGTDTQYF
TRBD2,TRBJ2-1,-,TRBV28,TGTGCCACACGGACTAGCGGGAGGCTGGTGGGGGAGCAGTTCTTC,CATRTSGRLVGEQFF